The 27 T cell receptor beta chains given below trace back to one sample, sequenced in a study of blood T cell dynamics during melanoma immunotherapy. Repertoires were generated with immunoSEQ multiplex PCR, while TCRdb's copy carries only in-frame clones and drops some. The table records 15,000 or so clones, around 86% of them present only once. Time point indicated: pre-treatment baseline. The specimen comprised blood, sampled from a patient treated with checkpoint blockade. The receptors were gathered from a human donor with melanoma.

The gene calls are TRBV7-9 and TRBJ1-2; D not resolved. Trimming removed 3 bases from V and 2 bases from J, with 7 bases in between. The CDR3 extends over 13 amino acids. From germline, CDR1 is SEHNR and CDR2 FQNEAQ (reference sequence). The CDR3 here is CASSLGQNYGYTF. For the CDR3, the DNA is TGTGCCAGCAGCTTGGGTCAGAACTATGGCTACACCTTC.

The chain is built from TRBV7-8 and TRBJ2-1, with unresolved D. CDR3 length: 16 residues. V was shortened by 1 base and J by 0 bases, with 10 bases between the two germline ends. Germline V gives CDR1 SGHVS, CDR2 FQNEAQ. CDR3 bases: TGTGCCAGCAGCTTAGTTTGGGGTAGCTCCTACAATGAGCAGTTCTTC. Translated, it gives CASSLVWGSSYNEQFF.

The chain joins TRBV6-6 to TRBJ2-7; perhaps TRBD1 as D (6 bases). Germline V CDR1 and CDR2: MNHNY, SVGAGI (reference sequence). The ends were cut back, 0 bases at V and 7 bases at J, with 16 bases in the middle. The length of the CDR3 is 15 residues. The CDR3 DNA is TGTGCCAGCAGTTACTCGGCCGGACAGACGGGGGAGCAGTACTTC. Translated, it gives CASSYSAGQTGEQYF.

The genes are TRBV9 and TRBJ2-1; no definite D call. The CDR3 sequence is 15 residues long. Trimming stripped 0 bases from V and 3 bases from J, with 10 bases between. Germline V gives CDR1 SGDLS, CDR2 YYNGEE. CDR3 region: CASSVGGNLYNEQFF. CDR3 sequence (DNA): TGTGCCAGCAGCGTAGGGGGAAATCTCTACAATGAGCAGTTCTTC.

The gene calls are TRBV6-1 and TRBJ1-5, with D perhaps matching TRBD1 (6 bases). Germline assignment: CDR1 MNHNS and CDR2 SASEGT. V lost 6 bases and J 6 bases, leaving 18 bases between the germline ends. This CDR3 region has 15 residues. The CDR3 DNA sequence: TGTGCCAGCAGCGCAGGGGAGGGAAACGGTCAGCCCCAGCATTTT. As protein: CASSAGEGNGQPQHF.

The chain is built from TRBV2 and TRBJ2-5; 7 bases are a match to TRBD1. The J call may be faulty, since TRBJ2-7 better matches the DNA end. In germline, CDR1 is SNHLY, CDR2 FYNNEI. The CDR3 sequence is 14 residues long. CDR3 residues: CASSAGTVVYEQYF. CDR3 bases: TGTGCCAGCAGTGCCGGGACAGTCGTCTACGAGCAGTACTTC.

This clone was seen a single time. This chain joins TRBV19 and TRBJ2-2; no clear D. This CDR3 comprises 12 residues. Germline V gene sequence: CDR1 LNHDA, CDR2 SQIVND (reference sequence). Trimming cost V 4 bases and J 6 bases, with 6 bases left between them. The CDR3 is CASSTEAGELFF. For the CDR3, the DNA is TGTGCCAGTAGTACCGAGGCCGGGGAGCTGTTTTTT.

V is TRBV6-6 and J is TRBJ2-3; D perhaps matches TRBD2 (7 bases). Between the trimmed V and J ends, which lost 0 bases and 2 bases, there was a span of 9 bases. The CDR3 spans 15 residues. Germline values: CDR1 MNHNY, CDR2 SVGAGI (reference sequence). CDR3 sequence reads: CASSYSGGPTDTQYF. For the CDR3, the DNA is TGTGCCAGCAGTTACTCGGGGGGGCCCACAGATACGCAGTATTTT.

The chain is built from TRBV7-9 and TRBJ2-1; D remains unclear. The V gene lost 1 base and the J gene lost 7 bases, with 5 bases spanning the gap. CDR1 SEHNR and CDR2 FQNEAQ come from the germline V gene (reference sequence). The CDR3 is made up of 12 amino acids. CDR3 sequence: CASSLVGNEQFF. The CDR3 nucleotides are TGTGCCAGCAGCTTAGTCGGTAATGAGCAGTTCTTC.

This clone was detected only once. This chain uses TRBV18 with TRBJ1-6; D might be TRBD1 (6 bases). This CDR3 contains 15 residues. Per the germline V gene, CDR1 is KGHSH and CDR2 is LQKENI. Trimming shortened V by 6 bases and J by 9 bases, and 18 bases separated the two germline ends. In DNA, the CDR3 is TGTGCCAGCTCCCGTTTTAAGGGGGACGGTTCACCCCTCCACTTT. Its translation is CASSRFKGDGSPLHF.

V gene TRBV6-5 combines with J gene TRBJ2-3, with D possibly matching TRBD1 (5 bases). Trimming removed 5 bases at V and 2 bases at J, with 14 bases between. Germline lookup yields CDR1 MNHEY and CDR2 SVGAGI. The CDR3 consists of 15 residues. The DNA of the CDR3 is TGTGCCAGCAGTCGTAACAGGCATTCCACAGATACGCAGTATTTT. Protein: CASSRNRHSTDTQYF.

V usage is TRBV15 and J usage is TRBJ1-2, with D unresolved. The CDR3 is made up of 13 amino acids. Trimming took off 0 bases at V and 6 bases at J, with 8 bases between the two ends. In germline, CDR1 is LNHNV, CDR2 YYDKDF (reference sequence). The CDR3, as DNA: TGTGCCACCAGCAGAGATGGCCAGGATGGCTACACCTTC. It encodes CATSRDGQDGYTF. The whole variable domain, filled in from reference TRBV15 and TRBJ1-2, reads DAMVIQNPRYQVTQFGKPVTLSCSQTLNHNVMYWYQQKSSQAPKLLFHYYDKDFNNEADTPDNFQSRRPNTSFCFLDIRSPGLGDTAMYLCATSRDGQDGYTFGSGTRLTVV.

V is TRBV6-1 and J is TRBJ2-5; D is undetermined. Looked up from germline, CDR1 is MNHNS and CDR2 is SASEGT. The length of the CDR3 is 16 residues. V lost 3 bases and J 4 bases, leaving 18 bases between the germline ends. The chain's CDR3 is CASSDGRFGFLETQYF. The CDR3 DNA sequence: TGTGCCAGCAGTGACGGCCGGTTCGGGTTCTTAGAGACCCAGTACTTC.

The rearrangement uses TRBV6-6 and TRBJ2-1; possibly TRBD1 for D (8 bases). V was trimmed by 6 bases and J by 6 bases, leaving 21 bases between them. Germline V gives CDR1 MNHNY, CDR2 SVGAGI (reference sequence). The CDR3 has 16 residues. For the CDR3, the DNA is TGTGCCAGCAGGCCGCATAAGGACAGGGAGGGCAATGAGCAGTTCTTC. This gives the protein CASRPHKDREGNEQFF.

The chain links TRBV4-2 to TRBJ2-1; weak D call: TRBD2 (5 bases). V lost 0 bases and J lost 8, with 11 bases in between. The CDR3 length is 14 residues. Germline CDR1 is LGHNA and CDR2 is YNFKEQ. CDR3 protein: CASSQDGRGDEQFF. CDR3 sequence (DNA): TGTGCCAGCAGCCAAGATGGCCGGGGAGATGAGCAGTTCTTC.

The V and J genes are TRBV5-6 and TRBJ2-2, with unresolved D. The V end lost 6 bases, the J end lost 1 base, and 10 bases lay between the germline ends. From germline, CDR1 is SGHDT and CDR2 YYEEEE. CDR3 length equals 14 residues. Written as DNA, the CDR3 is TGTGCCAGCACGAGGACGGGGAACACCGGGGAGCTGTTTTTT. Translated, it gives CASTRTGNTGELFF.

The CDR3 is CASSSFGSGTTDTQYF. CDR3 nucleotide sequence: TGTGCCAGCAGCTCTTTTGGTTCGGGGACCACAGATACGCAGTATTTT. The chain uses TRBV7-2 and TRBJ2-3; D could derive from TRBD1 or TRBD2 (5 bases each). The CDR3 runs to 16 residues. Germline lookup yields CDR1 SGHTA and CDR2 FQGNSA. The V gene lost 4 bases and the J gene lost 2 bases, with 16 bases spanning the gap. Full variable domain (missing parts from reference TRBV7-2 and TRBJ2-3): GAGVSQSPSNKVTEKGKDVELRCDPISGHTALYWYRQSLGQGLEFLIYFQGNSAPDKSGLPSDRFSAERTGGSVSTLTIQRTQQEDSAVYLCASSSFGSGTTDTQYFGPGTRLTVL.

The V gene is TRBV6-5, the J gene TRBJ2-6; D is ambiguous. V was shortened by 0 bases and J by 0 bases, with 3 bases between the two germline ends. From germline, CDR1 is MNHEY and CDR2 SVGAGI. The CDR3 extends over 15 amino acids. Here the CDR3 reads CASSYSPSGANVLTF. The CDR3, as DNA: TGTGCCAGCAGTTACTCTCCCTCTGGGGCCAACGTCCTGACTTTC.

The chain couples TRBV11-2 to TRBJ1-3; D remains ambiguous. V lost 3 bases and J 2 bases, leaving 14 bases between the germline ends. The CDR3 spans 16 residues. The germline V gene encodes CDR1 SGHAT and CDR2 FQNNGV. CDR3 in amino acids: CASSFLYTATGNTIYF. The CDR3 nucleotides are TGTGCCAGCAGCTTTCTATACACTGCCACTGGAAACACCATATATTTT.

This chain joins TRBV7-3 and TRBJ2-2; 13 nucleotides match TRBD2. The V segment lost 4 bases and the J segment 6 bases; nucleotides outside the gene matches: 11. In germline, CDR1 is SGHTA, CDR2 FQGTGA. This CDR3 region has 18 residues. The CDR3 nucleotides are TGTGCCAGCAGCTCCCAGCCGGGACTAGCGGGGTTGCCCGGGGAGCTGTTTTTT. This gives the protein CASSSQPGLAGLPGELFF. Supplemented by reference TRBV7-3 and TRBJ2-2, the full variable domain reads GAGVSQTPSNKVTEKGKYVELRCDPISGHTALYWYRQSLGQGPEFLIYFQGTGAADDSGLPNDRFFAVRPEGSVSTLKIQRTERGDSAVYLCASSSQPGLAGLPGELFFGEGSRLTVL.

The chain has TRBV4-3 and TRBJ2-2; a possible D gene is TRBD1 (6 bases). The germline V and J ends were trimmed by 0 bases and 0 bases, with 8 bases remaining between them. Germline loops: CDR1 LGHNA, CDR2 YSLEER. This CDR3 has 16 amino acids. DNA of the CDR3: TGCGCCAGCAGCCAAGATTACAGGGCGAACACCGGGGAGCTGTTTTTT. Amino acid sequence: CASSQDYRANTGELFF.

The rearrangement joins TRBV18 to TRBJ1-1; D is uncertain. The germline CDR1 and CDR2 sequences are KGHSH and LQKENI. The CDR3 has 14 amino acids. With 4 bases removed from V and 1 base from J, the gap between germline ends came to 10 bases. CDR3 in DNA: TGTGCCAGCTCACTCCAGGAGAGGAACACTGAAGCTTTCTTT. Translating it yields CASSLQERNTEAFF.

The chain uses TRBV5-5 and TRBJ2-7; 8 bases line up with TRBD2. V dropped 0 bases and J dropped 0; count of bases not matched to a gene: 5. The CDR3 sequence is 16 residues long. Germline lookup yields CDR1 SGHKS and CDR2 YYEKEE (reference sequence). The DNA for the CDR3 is TGTGCCAGCAGCTTGGCCAGCGGGGGTCGCTCCTACGAGCAGTACTTC. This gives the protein CASSLASGGRSYEQYF.

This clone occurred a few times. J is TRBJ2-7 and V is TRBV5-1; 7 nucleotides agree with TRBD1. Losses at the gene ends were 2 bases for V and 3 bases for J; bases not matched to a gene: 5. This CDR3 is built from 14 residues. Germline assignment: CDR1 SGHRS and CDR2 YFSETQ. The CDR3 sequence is CASSFSGQLYEQYF. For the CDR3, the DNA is TGCGCCAGCAGCTTTTCGGGACAGCTCTACGAGCAGTACTTC.

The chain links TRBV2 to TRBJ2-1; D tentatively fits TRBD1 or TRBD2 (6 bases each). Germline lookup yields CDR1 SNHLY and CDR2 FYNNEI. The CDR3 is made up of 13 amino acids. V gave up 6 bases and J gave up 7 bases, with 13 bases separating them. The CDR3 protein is CASSPGGSNEQFF. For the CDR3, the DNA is TGTGCCAGCAGCCCCGGGGGCTCAAATGAGCAGTTCTTC.

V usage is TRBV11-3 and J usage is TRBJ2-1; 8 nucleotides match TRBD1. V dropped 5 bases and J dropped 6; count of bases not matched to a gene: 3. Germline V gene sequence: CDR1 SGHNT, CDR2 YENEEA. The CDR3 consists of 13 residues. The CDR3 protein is CASSKTGVNEQFF. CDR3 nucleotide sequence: TGTGCCAGCAGCAAGACAGGGGTCAATGAGCAGTTCTTC.

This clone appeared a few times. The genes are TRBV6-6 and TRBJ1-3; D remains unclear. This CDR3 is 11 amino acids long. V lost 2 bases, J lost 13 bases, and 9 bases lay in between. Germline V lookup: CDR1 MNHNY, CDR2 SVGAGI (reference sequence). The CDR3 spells CASSYGQEIYF. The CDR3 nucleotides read TGTGCCAGCAGTTACGGGCAGGAAATATATTTT.